Listed below are T cell receptor beta chains from one sample, sequenced in a study of blood T cell repertoires in COVID-19. TCRdb's table, derived via immunoSEQ multiplex PCR, lists solely in-frame clones and lacks some. The sample carries 250,000 or so clones, 89% recorded once. Material for sequencing was peripheral blood. These receptors originate from a woman between 40 and 50 years old who had recovered from COVID-19. The CDR3 runs from the conserved cysteine through the conserved F or W. A D gene is named only where the DNA matches it firmly. The listing skips clone size in some rows; elsewhere it reads once, few, many or a size class.

>NA|TRBV2|TRBJ2-7|NA
TGTGCCAGCAGGCCCACAGGTCCGACCTACGAGCAGTACTTC
CASRPTGPTYEQYF
>TRBD2|TRBV18|TRBJ2-3|NA
TGTGCCAGCTCACAAACTAGCGGGGGGGCCGGGTCAGATACGCAGTATTTT
CASSQTSGGAGSDTQYF
>NA|TRBV19|TRBJ1-6|NA
TGTGCCAGTAGTATAGGGAGGGAAAATTCACCCCTCCACTTT
CASSIGRENSPLHF
>NA|TRBV14|TRBJ1-5|NA
TGTGCCAGCAGCCAGGGCGATCAGCCCCAGCATTTT
CASSQGDQPQHF
>NA|TRBV28|TRBJ2-5|NA
TGTGCCAGCAGCTCAGTTGGGCTCCAAGAGACCCAGTACTTC
CASSSVGLQETQYF
>TRBD2|TRBV5-8|TRBJ2-1|NA
TGTGCCAGCAGCCTCAGGACTAGCGGGAGATGGTCCTACAATGAGCAGTTCTTC
CASSLRTSGRWSYNEQFF
>NA|TRBV6-5|TRBJ2-5|NA
TGTGCCAGCAGTTGGCAAAACCAAGAGACCCAGTACTTC
CASSWQNQETQYF
>NA|TRBV7-9|TRBJ2-2|NA
TGTGCCAGCAGCCCCCAGCCGGCGGGAAACACCGGGGAGCTGTTTTTT
CASSPQPAGNTGELFF
>NA|TRBV5-5|TRBJ2-7|NA
TGTGCCAGCAGCTTGGCGAGGAGCTCCTACGAGCAGTACTTC
CASSLARSSYEQYF
>NA|TRBV3-1/TRBV3-2|TRBJ1-5|NA
TGTGCCAGCAGCCCAGCGTTAGGTCAGCCCCAGCATTTT
CASSPALGQPQHF
>TRBD2|TRBV19|TRBJ2-2|NA
TGTGCCAGTAGTTGGACTAGCGGGAGCACCGGGGAGCTGTTTTTT
CASSWTSGSTGELFF
>TRBD1|TRBV18|TRBJ1-1|NA
TGTGCCAGCTCACTTAATGCCCCGGGACAGGGGATTTCAGCTTTCTTT
CASSLNAPGQGISAFF
>TRBD2|TRBV2|TRBJ2-5|NA
TGTGCCAGCAGTGGGACTAGCGGACAAGAGACCCAGTACTTC
CASSGTSGQETQYF
>NA|TRBV9|TRBJ2-2|NA
TGTGCCAGCAGCCCATCCGGGGCGAACACCGGGGAGCTGTTTTTT
CASSPSGANTGELFF
>NA|TRBV2|TRBJ1-3|NA
TGTGCCAGCGGAGCAGACTCTGGAAACACCATATATTTT
CASGADSGNTIYF
>TRBD2|TRBV10-1|TRBJ2-7|NA
TGCGCCAGCAGTGAGTCATTTAGCGGGGGGGGTAATTACGAGCAGTACTTC
CASSESFSGGGNYEQYF
>NA|TRBV15|TRBJ2-1|NA
TGTGCCACCAGCAGAGATATCCTCAGCGGGCAAACCTACAATGAGCAGTTCTTC
CATSRDILSGQTYNEQFF
>TRBD2|TRBV11-3|TRBJ2-3|NA
TGTGCCAGCAGCTTAGGACTAGCATTCCGGGGCGCAGATACGCAGTATTTT
CASSLGLAFRGADTQYF
>TRBD1|TRBV5-4|TRBJ1-3|NA
TGTGCCAGCAGTAGGGGTTTACTGGGACAGGGATCTGGAAACACCATATATTTT
CASSRGLLGQGSGNTIYF
>NA|TRBV11-3|TRBJ1-1|once
TGTGCCAGCAGCCAGGACACTGAAGCTTTCTTT
CASSQDTEAFF
>TRBD2|TRBV27|TRBJ2-3|NA
TGTGCCAGCAGACTACTAGCGGGGGCCGATACGCAGTATTTT
CASRLLAGADTQYF
>NA|TRBV30|TRBJ1-5|NA
TGTGCCTGGAATGGAGGGAATGGGCAGCCCCAGCATTTT
CAWNGGNGQPQHF
>NA|TRBV6-4|TRBJ1-1|NA
TGTGCCAGCACACAGGAGATATGGAACACTGAAGCTTTCTTT
CASTQEIWNTEAFF
>TRBD1|TRBV7-3|TRBJ2-3|NA
TGTGCCAGCAGTCCCCCAGGGGGCGGCGGAGATACGCAGTATTTT
CASSPPGGGGDTQYF
>TRBD2|TRBV27|TRBJ2-7|NA
TGTGCCAGCAGTTGGACTAGCGGGGGCTCGTACGAGCAGTACTTC
CASSWTSGGSYEQYF